Included here is one T cell receptor (beta chain) sequence, with context. The antigen is undetermined. Version v3.0 of the immunoSEQ assay was performed at survey level. A target of about 40,000-55,000 T-cell genomes per sample was set for sequencing. The repertoire was sequenced with immunoSEQ multiplex PCR; TCRdb's copy has only in-frame clones and lacks some. This table has about 17,000 clones, approximately 80% appearing once. These data originate in a study of long-term antiretroviral therapy in people with HIV. General study results and limits: Blood draws took place between about 2004 and 2017 and possibly involved older ART regimens.

V shed 3 bases, J shed 0 bases, and the junction held 4 bases outside the gene matches. The CDR3 has 16 residues. Looked up from germline, CDR1 is LNHDA and CDR2 is SQIVND (reference sequence). This chain links TRBV19 with TRBJ1-4; 7 nucleotides align to TRBD1. This TCR was sampled from a woman aged 50 to 60 with HIV. The sample here was unsorted PBMCs, taken 0.3 years after starting antiretroviral therapy. Written as DNA, the CDR3 is TGTGCCAGTAGTATCCCTCAGGGGGCAACTAATGAAAAACTGTTTTTT. Translation gives CASSIPQGATNEKLFF.